One sample yielded the 26 T cell receptor beta chains listed below, sequenced in a study of blood T cell repertoires in COVID-19. TCRdb's copy holds only in-frame clones and misses some; the assay was immunoSEQ multiplex PCR. This sample has 250,000 or so clones; about 80% occur once, and the top ten carry about 3.5%. The sample comprised PBMCs or T cells enriched from blood (not recorded which). Every receptor here comes from a man aged 50 or older who had recovered from COVID-19.

The chain couples TRBV25-1 to TRBJ1-1; weak D call: TRBD1 (6 bases). V shed 8 bases and J shed 0 bases, with 13 bases lying between them. Germline assignment: CDR1 MGHDK and CDR2 SYGVNS. The CDR3 sequence is 14 residues long. For the CDR3, the DNA is TGTGCCAGCCGGAGCACAGGGATGAACACTGAAGCTTTCTTT. This translates into CASRSTGMNTEAFF.

The chain has TRBV6-5 and TRBJ2-7, with a tentative D call TRBD1 (5 bases). V lost 6 bases and J lost 0, with 9 bases in between. The germline CDR1 and CDR2 sequences are MNHEY and SVGAGI. The CDR3 totals 13 residues. CDR3: CASRTDSSYEQYF. The CDR3, as DNA: TGTGCCAGCAGGACTGACAGCTCCTACGAGCAGTACTTC.

This rearrangement joins TRBV10-3 to TRBJ2-7; 7 bases map to TRBD2. Germline V gene lookup returns CDR1 ENHRY and CDR2 SYGVKD. The CDR3 is made up of 17 amino acids. With V trimmed by 6 bases and J by 2 bases, 16 bases remained unmatched. The CDR3 sequence is CAIRKIATSGAPYEQYF. The CDR3 DNA sequence: TGTGCCATCAGGAAAATTGCGACCAGCGGGGCCCCCTACGAGCAGTACTTC.

This chain joins TRBV6-5 and TRBJ1-2, with 7 bases lining up with TRBD1. The germline V gene encodes CDR1 MNHEY and CDR2 SVGAGI. The CDR3 is 13 residues long. Unmatched junction bases numbered 5, after V lost 6 bases and J lost 4 bases. Written as DNA, the CDR3 is TGTGCCAGCAGACGACAGGGTTCCTATGGCTACACCTTC. Its protein product is CASRRQGSYGYTF.

This chain joins TRBV30 and TRBJ2-1, with 13 bases fitting TRBD2. The J segment lost 9 bases and the V segment lost 5 bases, leaving 4 bases of the junction unmatched. This CDR3 contains 13 residues. CDR1 and CDR2 (germline): GTSNPN, SVGIG (reference sequence). CDR3 bases: TGTGCCTGGGTACTAGCGGGGGGGCGTGAGCAGTTCTTC. This gives the protein CAWVLAGGREQFF.

The chain couples TRBV5-8 to TRBJ1-4; 10 bases are shared with TRBD1. The V gene's germline CDR1 is SGHTS and CDR2 YDEGEE. The V gene end was trimmed by 4 bases and the J gene end by 5 bases; junction bases not matched to a gene: 5. This CDR3 region has 15 residues. DNA of the CDR3: TGTGCCAGCAGCCCTGGGGACAGGGGCAATGAAAAACTGTTTTTT. Translation: CASSPGDRGNEKLFF.

This clone was seen once. The junction differs from germline at one of its ends, possibly a read error. The rearrangement links TRBV7-8 to TRBJ1-2; 9 nucleotides match TRBD1. The CDR3 spans 13 residues. Germline-derived CDR1 and CDR2 are SGHVS and FQNEAQ. The chain's CDR3 is CASSPGTDRGSTF. The CDR3 DNA follows: TGTGCCAGCAGCCCTGGGACGGACAGGGGATCAACGTTC.

The chain recombines TRBV4-1 with TRBJ2-7, with 7 bases matching TRBD2. CDR3 length: 16 amino acids. V lost 1 base, J lost 3 bases, and 9 bases stayed unmatched. Germline values: CDR1 MGHRA, CDR2 YSYEKL. CDR3 loop: CASSQALRGRGYEQYF. The CDR3 DNA follows: TGCGCCAGCAGCCAAGCGTTGCGAGGGAGGGGCTACGAGCAGTACTTC.

This clone was observed once. The chain is built from TRBV18 and TRBJ2-7; D is undetermined. Germline lookup yields CDR1 KGHSH and CDR2 LQKENI. This CDR3 contains 13 residues. Trimming shortened V by 6 bases and J by 6 bases, and 15 bases separated the two germline ends. This CDR3 is CASSPTRFSEQYF. In nucleotides, the CDR3 is TGTGCCAGCTCCCCGACTCGATTCTCCGAGCAGTACTTC. Filled out from reference TRBV18 and TRBJ2-7, the complete variable domain reads NAGVMQNPRHLVRRRGQEARLRCSPMKGHSHVYWYRQLPEEGLKFMVYLQKENIIDESGMPKERFSAEFPKEGPSILRIQQVVRGDSAAYFCASSPTRFSEQYFGPGTRLTVT.

J is TRBJ2-5 and V is TRBV10-3, with TRBD1 identical over 8 bases. The CDR3 extends over 15 amino acids. In germline, CDR1 is ENHRY, CDR2 SYGVKD. V shed 6 bases and J 4 bases; nucleotides not matched to a gene: 10. CDR3 nucleotide sequence: TGTGCCATCAGGGGAAGCCAGGGGGCGCGAGAGACCCAGTACTTC. Its translation is CAIRGSQGARETQYF.

The V gene is TRBV2, the J gene TRBJ1-5; TRBD1 aligns across 7 bases. The V gene end was trimmed by 8 bases and the J gene end by 2 bases; junction bases not matched to a gene: 12. Germline assignment: CDR1 SNHLY and CDR2 FYNNEI. This CDR3 contains 16 residues. CDR3 coding DNA: TGTGCCAGCGCCGGGACAGCGATCGGAGGCAATCAGCCCCAGCATTTT. As protein: CASAGTAIGGNQPQHF.

This clone was counted once. The chain carries TRBV11-3 and TRBJ2-7; 9 nucleotides line up with TRBD1. V trimming: 5 bases; J trimming: 3 bases; junction bases outside the gene matches: 5. The CDR3 totals 14 residues. From germline, CDR1 is SGHNT and CDR2 YENEEA. The CDR3 here is CASSPKGQGYEQYF. The CDR3 DNA follows: TGTGCCAGCAGCCCGAAGGGACAGGGCTACGAGCAGTACTTC. The complete variable domain, with remaining parts taken from reference TRBV11-3 and TRBJ2-7, reads EAGVVQSPRYKIIEKKQPVAFWCNPISGHNTLYWYLQNLGQGPELLIRYENEEAVDDSQLPKDRFSAERLKGVDSTLKIQPAELGDSAVYLCASSPKGQGYEQYFGPGTRLTVT.

The chain joins TRBV5-3 to TRBJ2-7, with 8 nucleotides matching TRBD1. TRBV5-3 is assigned to the ORF class and has an uncertain function. The CDR3 runs 12 residues. Germline trimming cut 4 bases from V and 7 bases from J; bases unmatched to any gene: 4. DNA for the CDR3: TGTGCCAGAAGCGGCAGGGGGCGGGAGCAGTACTTC. As protein: CARSGRGREQYF.

The rearrangement links TRBV10-2 to TRBJ2-7, with 9 bases aligning to TRBD1. The CDR3 contains 15 residues. The V gene's germline CDR1 is WSHSY and CDR2 SAAADI. Losses at the gene ends were 1 base for V and 2 bases for J; bases not matched to a gene: 3. CDR3 sequence (DNA): TGCGCCAGCAGTGAGTGGGGGACAGGGACCTACGAGCAGTACTTC. Encoded protein: CASSEWGTGTYEQYF.

The chain uses TRBV4-3 and TRBJ1-2; D ambiguous. The CDR3 loop spans 11 amino acids. The germline CDR1 and CDR2 sequences are LGHNA and YSLEER. Trimming took off 3 bases at V and 8 bases at J, with 7 bases between the two ends. The CDR3 spells CASSQGWGYTF. In nucleotides, the CDR3 is TGCGCCAGCAGCCAGGGCTGGGGCTACACCTTC.

The chain carries TRBV9 and TRBJ2-3, with 10 bases that match TRBD2. The CDR3 consists of 16 residues. The V and J ends lost 2 bases and 1 base, in that order; junction bases with no gene match: 4. The V gene's germline CDR1 is SGDLS and CDR2 YYNGEE. DNA for the CDR3: TGTGCCAGCAGCGTCTTAGCGGGGGGTGGCACAGATACGCAGTATTTT. Amino acids: CASSVLAGGGTDTQYF.

This clone was seen only a few times. The chain employs TRBV7-9 and TRBJ2-7; 10 bases agree with TRBD2. The CDR3 sequence is 15 residues long. CDR1 and CDR2 (germline): SEHNR, FQNEAQ (reference sequence). Trimming removed 5 bases from V and 7 bases from J; junction bases left unmatched: 11. The DNA of the CDR3 is TGTGCCAGCAGCCCCTCTTGGCTAGCGGGAGTAGAGCAGTACTTC. Amino acid sequence: CASSPSWLAGVEQYF.

This clone was seen only a few times. This chain connects TRBV18 to TRBJ2-6; D ambiguous. CDR1 and CDR2 from the germline V gene are KGHSH and LQKENI. V lost 6 bases and J lost 0, with 12 bases in between. The CDR3 runs 16 residues. DNA of the CDR3: TGTGCCAGCTCGCGTGTACAGAACTCTGGGGCCAACGTCCTGACTTTC. Translated, it gives CASSRVQNSGANVLTF.

The chain combines TRBV30 with TRBJ1-1; D call uncertain. Per germline, CDR1 GTSNPN and CDR2 SVGIG (reference sequence). V lost 2 bases, J lost 1 base, and 11 bases lay in between. The CDR3 runs 14 residues. CDR3 sequence (DNA): TGTGCCTGGAGTCCTACTCGGGGGAACACTGAAGCTTTCTTT. Protein: CAWSPTRGNTEAFF.

As to this clone: This same CDR3 is encoded by further DNA sequences in the sample. The chain has TRBV7-2 and TRBJ1-5, with 9 bases fitting TRBD1. The germline V gene encodes CDR1 SGHTA and CDR2 FQGNSA. The ends lost 3 bases at V and 6 bases at J; junction bases unmatched: 0. The CDR3 totals 13 residues. The CDR3 loop is CASSLDRGQPQHF. Here the CDR3 DNA reads TGTGCCAGCAGCTTGGACAGGGGTCAGCCCCAGCATTTT.

The chain couples TRBV6-2 or TRBV6-3 to TRBJ2-7; the D gene is possibly TRBD1 (6 bases). This CDR3 contains 14 residues. Germline CDR1 MNHEY, CDR2 SVGEGT. V lost 2 bases, J lost 5 bases, and 13 bases lay in between. The chain's CDR3 is CASSYPSDRNEQYF. CDR3 nucleotide sequence: TGTGCCAGCAGTTACCCTTCTGACAGGAACGAGCAGTACTTC.

This clone turned up a few times. The chain employs TRBV14 and TRBJ2-2; TRBD2 might be the D (6 bases). V was clipped by 3 bases and J by 0 bases, with 11 bases between them. This CDR3 has 16 amino acids. Germline V gives CDR1 SGHDN, CDR2 FVKESK. Written as DNA, the CDR3 is TGTGCCAGCAGCCATAGACTAGTTTCGAACACCGGGGAGCTGTTTTTT. This codes for CASSHRLVSNTGELFF.

This chain uses TRBV5-1 with TRBJ1-6; D ambiguous. Germline values: CDR1 SGHRS, CDR2 YFSETQ. The V end was cut by 0 bases, the J end by 6 bases, with 16 bases between. The CDR3 runs to 17 residues. The DNA for the CDR3 is TGCGCCAGCAGCTTGGTGTTAGGAGGGCCGGTTAATTCACCCCTCCACTTT. It is translated as CASSLVLGGPVNSPLHF.

This chain uses TRBV3-1 (or the pseudogene TRBV3-2) with TRBJ2-1; the match to TRBD1 covers 7 bases. CDR1 is LGHDT and CDR2 is YNNKEL in the germline V gene (reference sequence). The V gene end was trimmed by 4 bases and the J gene end by 6 bases; junction bases not matched to a gene: 15. This CDR3 is 17 amino acids long. The CDR3: CASSRGFRTGSPNEQFF. CDR3 bases: TGTGCCAGCAGCCGGGGCTTTAGGACAGGCTCACCCAATGAGCAGTTCTTC.

The gene calls are TRBV12-5 and TRBJ2-7, with unresolved D. Germline CDR1 and CDR2: LGHNT and FRNRAP. The length of the CDR3 is 17 residues. V lost 0 bases and J lost 4, with 19 bases in between. The CDR3 coding sequence is TGTGCTAGTGGTTTGGTAGTCTTGAGACAACTTGGGTACGAGCAGTACTTC. Translation: CASGLVVLRQLGYEQYF.

V gene TRBV27 combines with J gene TRBJ1-5; the match to TRBD1 covers 8 bases. The CDR3 runs to 16 residues. The germline gives CDR1 MNHEY, CDR2 SMNVEV (reference sequence). Trimming cost V 4 bases and J 5 bases; bases outside gene matches: 10. CDR3 sequence (DNA): TGTGCCAGCAGTTCCACCCCAGGGGGCGCCGATCAGCCCCAGCATTTT. It encodes CASSSTPGGADQPQHF.